These 15 T cell receptor beta chains were sequenced from one sample in a study of T cell responses to AZD1222 COVID-19 vaccine. The repertoire was sequenced with immunoSEQ multiplex PCR; TCRdb's copy has only in-frame clones and lacks some. The sample includes about 270,000 clones, almost 95% of them seen just once. Here the sequenced sample was peripheral blood, taken 28 days after the second AZD1222 dose. The receptors shown here come from an adult who received the AZD1222 COVID-19 vaccine.

V is TRBV15 and J is TRBJ1-5, with 10 bases aligning to TRBD1. Germline V gene lookup returns CDR1 LNHNV and CDR2 YYDKDF (reference sequence). The CDR3 loop spans 15 amino acids. The trim removed 4 bases at V and 4 bases at J, leaving 4 bases unmatched. CDR3 in DNA: TGTGCCACCAGCACCGGGACAGGGGAGAATCAGCCCCAGCATTTT. Amino acid sequence: CATSTGTGENQPQHF.

The chain joins TRBV6-1 to TRBJ2-7; maybe TRBD2 (5 bases). The CDR3 runs to 18 residues. Germline CDR1 and CDR2: MNHNS and SASEGT. Between the trimmed V and J ends, which lost 2 bases and 2 bases, there was a span of 22 bases. The CDR3 coding sequence is TGTGCCAGCAGTGAACTTAGGCCCGGGGTAGGACCACCCTACGAGCAGTACTTC. This gives the protein CASSELRPGVGPPYEQYF.

The DNA of the CDR3 is TGTGCCAGCAGTCCAGGTGCCGGGAGCTCTGGCTACACCTTC. Protein product: CASSPGAGSSGYTF. The J gene is TRBJ1-2, the V gene TRBV2; D unresolved. Germline-derived CDR1 and CDR2 are SNHLY and FYNNEI. V lost 5 bases to trimming and J lost 7 bases, with 17 bases between them. The CDR3 has 14 amino acids.

This rearrangement joins TRBV20-1 to TRBJ1-2, with 7 nucleotides matching TRBD1. This CDR3 is 15 amino acids long. Germline trimming cut 3 bases from V and 2 bases from J; bases unmatched to any gene: 9. The germline V gene encodes CDR1 DFQATT and CDR2 SNEGSKA (reference sequence). This CDR3 reads CSASDEGALNYGYTF. The CDR3 DNA sequence: TGCAGTGCTAGTGATGAGGGGGCATTAAACTATGGCTACACCTTC.

Points on this clone: It is likely a read error, because the conserved phenylalanine at the end of the CDR3 is missing. Because the CDR3's place on the DNA is in doubt, the DNA is left out and the CDR3 is given as listed by TCRdb. The chain has TRBV18 and TRBJ1-3. The germline V gene has CDR1 KGHSH and CDR2 LQKENI. The CDR3 length equals 18 residues, ends included. The CDR3 is CASSPGRGRHHIFFAFRI.

The V call is TRBV6-2 or TRBV6-3, the J call TRBJ2-2; TRBD2 matches 10 bases. From germline, CDR1 is MNHEY and CDR2 SVGEGT. V shed 7 bases, J shed 4 bases, and the junction held 12 bases outside the gene matches. The CDR3 is 17 residues long. The CDR3 nucleotides read TGTGCCAGCACCCCCAGTAGCGGGAGGAGGAGCACCGGGGAGCTGTTTTTT. Its translation: CASTPSSGRRSTGELFF.

The chain couples TRBV5-1 to TRBJ1-1; 7 bases map to TRBD1. Trimming removed 2 bases from V and 4 bases from J; junction bases left unmatched: 14. Germline-derived CDR1 and CDR2 are SGHRS and YFSETQ. The CDR3 loop spans 17 amino acids. The CDR3 nucleotides read TGCGCCAGCAGCTTCCGAGGGGTGATTAGGACAGGCACTGAAGCTTTCTTT. Translated, it gives CASSFRGVIRTGTEAFF.

The genes are TRBV7-3 and TRBJ2-2; possible D gene TRBD1, 6 bases. Germline V gene sequence: CDR1 SGHTA, CDR2 FQGTGA. Trimming shortened V by 5 bases and J by 5 bases, and 15 bases separated the two germline ends. This CDR3 has 15 amino acids. CDR3 sequence: CASSPHLDRTGELFF. The DNA for the CDR3 is TGTGCCAGCAGCCCCCATCTAGACAGGACCGGGGAGCTGTTTTTT.

The chain uses TRBV21-1 and TRBJ1-3; whether TRBD1, the table's D call, matches the DNA was not checked. TRBV21-1 is reported as a pseudogene. This CDR3 region has 14 residues. CDR3 DNA sequence: TGTGCCAGCAGCCTCCAGGGGTCTGGAAACACCATATATTTT. Amino acid sequence: CASSLQGSGNTIYF.

CDR3 DNA sequence: TGTGCCAGCAGCTTAGGAGGGATGAGCAATCAGCCCCAGCATTTT. Translating gives CASSLGGMSNQPQHF. The chain recombines TRBV11-2 with TRBJ1-5; D not resolved. The V gene lost 1 base and the J gene lost 1 base, with 8 bases spanning the gap. This CDR3 contains 15 residues. CDR1 and CDR2 (germline): SGHAT, FQNNGV.

This clone was seen just once. This rearrangement joins TRBV27 to TRBJ1-6; D unclear. The germline CDR1 and CDR2 sequences are MNHEY and SMNVEV (reference sequence). Trimming cost V 4 bases and J 4 bases, with 20 bases left between them. This CDR3 is 18 amino acids long. Written as DNA, the CDR3 is TGTGCCAGCAGTTCCCGAGTGGGATGGGCAATTTATAATTCACCCCTCCACTTT. This encodes CASSSRVGWAIYNSPLHF.

The chain combines TRBV5-1 with TRBJ2-2, with D hard to call. V was pared by 4 bases and J by 1 base, with 11 bases between. Germline CDR1 is SGHRS and CDR2 is YFSETQ. CDR3 length equals 15 residues. The CDR3 is CASSPAIMNTGELFF. The CDR3 nucleotides read TGCGCCAGCAGCCCGGCCATAATGAACACCGGGGAGCTGTTTTTT.

The genes are TRBV2 and TRBJ2-7; 9 bases line up with TRBD2. Germline CDR1 and CDR2: SNHLY and FYNNEI. This CDR3 comprises 14 residues. V lost 5 bases to trimming and J lost 0 bases; unmatched junction nucleotides: 2. In nucleotides, the CDR3 is TGTGCCAGCAGTCTAGCGGGATTCTCCTACGAGCAGTACTTC. The encoded protein is CASSLAGFSYEQYF.

This chain links TRBV12-3 or TRBV12-4 with TRBJ2-2; D uncertain. This CDR3 is built from 13 residues. The CDR3: CAVTRPNTGELFF. The CDR3 nucleotides read TGTGCAGTAACCCGGCCGAACACCGGGGAGCTGTTTTTT.

The chain couples TRBV3-1 (or the pseudogene TRBV3-2) to TRBJ1-5; D might be TRBD1 (5 bases). The V gene's germline CDR1 is LGHDT and CDR2 YNNKEL (reference sequence). CDR3 length: 15 residues. V lost 2 bases and J lost 3, with 11 bases in between. DNA for the CDR3: TGTGCCAGCAGCCAATCGAGACAGTTCAATCAGCCCCAGCATTTT. Translated, it gives CASSQSRQFNQPQHF.